The text below deals with one T cell receptor beta chain. Its target is not known. This sample stems from a study of CD8+CD57+ T cells in acquired aplastic anemia. General study findings and limits: Simpson's diversity of CD8+ cells was not significantly different in patients compared with controls. Overlapping CD8+ CDR3 repertoires of patients and controls contained twenty-nine shared sequences.

Sequencing was done on patients that had shown CD8+CD57+ cell expansion by flow cytometry. There was no therapy given to any patient before the blood sampling took place. The CDR3 length is 14 residues. The J segment lost 2 bases and the V segment lost 8 bases, leaving 6 bases of the junction unmatched. The V gene's germline CDR1 is LNHDA and CDR2 SQIVND (reference sequence). Genomic DNA provided the template from which TCR beta VDJ and CDR3 profiles were obtained. TCRdb fed the reads into MiXCR, producing one record per CDR3 protein. The sample holds approximately 180,000 distinct CDR3 sequences, about half seen once.

The specimen was sorted CD4+, CD8+, or CD8+CD57+ T cells (not recorded which) from PBMCs. The V and J genes are TRBV19 and TRBJ1-5; 7 bases agree with TRBD1. This clonotype originated in a human donor with aplastic anemia. CDR3 in DNA: TGTGCCAGTGGGACCGGGACAGGCAATCAGCCCCAGCATTTT. Its protein product is CASGTGTGNQPQHF.